This TCR beta chain came from a study of blood T cells in healthy people across ages. Together with a sample-barcoded 5' primer, a J-beta primer mix was included in a second PCR lasting about 6 to 12 cycles. TCRdb analysed the 5' RACE reads with MiXCR anew, one entry per CDR3 protein. Here the sample spans some 1.5 million distinct CDR3 sequences, 25% to 30% being singletons. This receptor was taken from a woman aged 25 to 39 in good health. The sequenced material came from blood.

The CDR3 DNA sequence: TGCAGTGCTGCGGCAGGGCCGGGGCAGTACTTC. Its protein product is CSAAAGPGQYF. This sequence joins TRBV20-1 and TRBJ2-5; D may correspond to TRBD1 or TRBD2 (5 bases each). Germline V gene data show CDR1 as DFQATT and CDR2 as SNEGSKA (reference sequence). CDR3 length: 11 amino acids. The V end lost 5 bases, the J end lost 11 bases, and 15 bases lay between the germline ends.